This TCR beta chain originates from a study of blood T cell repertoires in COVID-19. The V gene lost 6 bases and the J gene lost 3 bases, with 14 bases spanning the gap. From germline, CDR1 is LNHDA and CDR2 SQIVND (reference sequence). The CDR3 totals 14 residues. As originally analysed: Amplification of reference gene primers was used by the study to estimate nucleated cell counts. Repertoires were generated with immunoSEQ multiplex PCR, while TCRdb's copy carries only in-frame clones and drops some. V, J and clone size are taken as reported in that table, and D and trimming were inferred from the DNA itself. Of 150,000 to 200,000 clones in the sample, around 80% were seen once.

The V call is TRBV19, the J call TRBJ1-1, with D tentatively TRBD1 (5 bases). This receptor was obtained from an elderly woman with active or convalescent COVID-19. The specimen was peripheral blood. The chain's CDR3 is CASSRRAGDTEAFF. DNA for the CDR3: TGTGCCAGTAGCCGAAGGGCGGGGGACACTGAAGCTTTCTTT.